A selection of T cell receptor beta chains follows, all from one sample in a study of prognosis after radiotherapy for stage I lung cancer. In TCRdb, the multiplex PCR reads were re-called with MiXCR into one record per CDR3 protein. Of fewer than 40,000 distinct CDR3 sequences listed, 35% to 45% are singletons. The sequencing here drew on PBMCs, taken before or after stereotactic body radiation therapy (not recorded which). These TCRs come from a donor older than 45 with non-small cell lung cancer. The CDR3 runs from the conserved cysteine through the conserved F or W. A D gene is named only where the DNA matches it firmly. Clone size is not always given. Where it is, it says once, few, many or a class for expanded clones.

CASKTGTGFQETQYF,TGTGCCAGCAAAACCGGGACAGGGTTCCAAGAGACCCAGTACTTC,TRBJ2-5,many,TRBD1,TRBV28
CASSVLWTEAFF,TGTGCCAGCAGTGTCCTTTGGACAGAAGCTTTCTTT,TRBJ1-1,many,NA,TRBV7-2
CASSEGRMGTSYGYTF,TGTGCCAGCAGTGAAGGGAGAATGGGGACGAGCTATGGCTACACCTTC,TRBJ1-2,medium-sized,NA,TRBV6-1
CASSAYRGWSEHYF,TGTGCCAGCAGTGCGTACAGGGGATGGAGCGAGCATTACTTC,TRBJ2-7,NA,TRBD1,TRBV6-1
CAWTPLRGTNEKLFF,TGTGCCTGGACCCCCCTTAGGGGAACTAATGAAAAACTGTTTTTT,TRBJ1-4,many,NA,TRBV30
CSASTGTGTSSYNSHLHF,TGCAGTGCTAGTACCGGGACAGGGACCAGCTCCTATAATTCACACCTCCACTTT,TRBJ1-6,NA,TRBD1,TRBV20-1
CVSSPRSSLNTGELFF,TGTGTCAGCAGTCCACGGTCCTCTCTTAACACCGGGGAGCTGTTTTTT,TRBJ2-2,NA,NA,TRBV6-2/TRBV6-3
CASSFRDNQETQYF,TGCGCCAGCAGCTTCCGGGACAACCAAGAGACCCAGTACTTC,TRBJ2-5,many,NA,TRBV5-1
CASSPQGGSPLHF,TGTGCCAGCAGTCCCCAGGGGGGGTCACCCCTCCACTTT,TRBJ1-6,medium-sized,TRBD1,TRBV6-1
CASSSRILDTQYF,TGTGCCAGCAGTTCTAGAATACTGGATACGCAGTATTTT,TRBJ2-3,once,NA,TRBV14
CASSRGPNGWETQYF,TGTGCCAGCAGCCGCGGACCTAACGGGTGGGAGACCCAGTACTTC,TRBJ2-5,many,NA,TRBV3-1
CASSFDGNQPQHF,TGCGCCAGCAGCTTCGACGGCAATCAGCCCCAGCATTTT,TRBJ1-5,many,NA,TRBV5-1
CASSYPVAGSSSYEQYF,TGTGCCAGCAGTTATCCGGTAGCGGGATCCTCTAGCTACGAGCAGTACTTC,TRBJ2-7,many,TRBD2,TRBV6-9
CASILWGAGETQYF,TGTGCCAGTATTTTATGGGGGGCCGGGGAGACCCAGTACTTC,TRBJ2-5,NA,NA,TRBV28
CASSLDLGNQPQHF,TGCGCCAGCAGCTTGGATTTGGGGAATCAGCCCCAGCATTTT,TRBJ1-5,many,NA,TRBV5-1
CASSLVEHLNEKLFF,TGCGCCAGCAGCTTGGTAGAACATCTTAATGAAAAACTGTTTTTT,TRBJ1-4,NA,NA,TRBV5-1
CASRGPSSGSSYEQYF,TGTGCCAGCAGGGGACCCTCTAGCGGTTCATCCTACGAGCAGTACTTC,TRBJ2-7,NA,TRBD2,TRBV2
CASSGGGPTDTQYF,TGCGCCAGCAGCGGCGGGGGGCCCACAGATACGCAGTATTTT,TRBJ2-3,many,TRBD2,TRBV5-1
CASSLGTGAGSYEQYF,TGCGCCAGCAGCCTGGGGACAGGCGCGGGATCTTACGAGCAGTACTTC,TRBJ2-7,NA,TRBD1,TRBV4-1
CASSLVDRGPYEQYF,TGCGCCAGCAGCTTGGTAGACAGGGGACCCTACGAGCAGTACTTC,TRBJ2-7,many,TRBD1,TRBV5-1
CSASGGMVQPQHF,TGCAGTGCTAGCGGGGGGATGGTACAGCCCCAGCATTTT,TRBJ1-5,many,NA,TRBV20-1
CASSRRTDEDYEQYF,TGTGCAAGTAGCCGTCGGACTGACGAGGACTACGAGCAGTACTTC,TRBJ2-7,NA,NA,TRBV19
CSARETGTIGYNYEQYF,TGCAGTGCTCGCGAAACCGGGACTATCGGATATAACTACGAGCAGTACTTC,TRBJ2-7,NA,TRBD2,TRBV20-1
CASRGEEVYEQYF,TGTGCCAGCAGGGGAGAGGAGGTCTACGAGCAGTACTTC,TRBJ2-7,medium-sized,NA,TRBV12-3/TRBV12-4
CASSSGTQAFF,TGCGCCAGCAGCTCCGGGACTCAGGCTTTCTTT,TRBJ1-1,many,NA,TRBV5-1
CASSKEGYSYNEQFF,TGTGCCAGCAGTAAAGAGGGGTACTCCTACAATGAGCAGTTCTTC,TRBJ2-1,few,NA,TRBV6-1